The 3 T cell receptor beta chains given below trace back to one sample, sequenced in a study of blood T cell repertoires in COVID-19 (dated by TCRdb to the early 2020s). Library prep was done by the immunoSEQ multiplex PCR assay. In TCRdb, the immuneACCESS table is reduced to in-frame sequences with V and J assigned. These tables do not hold every clone; where another copy was compared, an unresolved V gene accounts for under half, and the others remain unexplained. The sample records some 270,000 clones, 90% of which are singletons. Around 2.3% of the sample belongs to the ten largest clones. The sample was peripheral blood. These receptors were obtained from a woman between 55 and 75 years old with COVID-19, enrolled during active disease.

V gene TRBV2 combines with J gene TRBJ2-6, with D possibly TRBD2 on 6 matching bases. Trimming took 8 bases from V and 2 from J, leaving 16 bases between them. CDR1 and CDR2 from the germline V gene are SNHLY and FYNNEI. The CDR3 runs to 16 residues. This CDR3 reads CASARGGNPGANVLTF. In DNA, the CDR3 is TGTGCCAGCGCCCGAGGAGGGAATCCTGGGGCCAACGTCCTGACTTTC.

The chain recombines TRBV5-4 with TRBJ1-1; perhaps TRBD1 as D (5 bases). The ends were cut back, 0 bases at V and 3 bases at J, with 12 bases in the middle. The germline gives CDR1 SGHNT, CDR2 YYREEE (reference sequence). This CDR3 region has 15 residues. CDR3 amino acids: CASSLAGTAYTEAFF. In DNA, the CDR3 is TGTGCCAGCAGCTTGGCCGGGACTGCTTACACTGAAGCTTTCTTT.

This clone was picked up a small number of times. The genes are TRBV6-4 and TRBJ2-6; TRBD2 might be the D (6 bases). V gave up 0 bases and J gave up 1 base, with 7 bases separating them. Germline loops: CDR1 MRHNA, CDR2 SNTAGT. The CDR3 is made up of 16 amino acids. The chain's CDR3 is CASSDSGGSGANVLTF. The CDR3 region has the DNA TGTGCCAGCAGTGACTCGGGGGGTTCTGGGGCCAACGTCCTGACTTTC.